The TCR beta chain under discussion was sequenced for a study of beta chain features in type 1 diabetes listed by TCRdb under 2018. Regarding the complete study: Mean age, gender distribution, total cell number and subset yield did not differ between patients and healthy donors. A total of some 100,000,000 sorted cells were examined across all samples, and a strong correlation was observed between cell number per subset and RNA yield. In the study, TCRB repertoires of sorted circulating CD4+ T cell subsets from recently diagnosed type 1 diabetes patients were compared with those of matched healthy donors. Regulatory and stem cell-like memory subsets were isolated from only 8 patients and about eight healthy donors, whereas naive and central memory subsets came from all 30 or so donors. The research as a whole found: Shorter templates might have been favored by PCR, but patient and control samples were amplified and corrected together, so both groups would have been affected equally by any skew. Type 1 diabetes patients showed a moderate but significant shortening of TCRB CDR3 length in all four CD4+ subsets. Naive, central memory and regulatory TCRB repertoires appeared to be more similar among patients than among healthy donors. Patients with type 1 diabetes made fewer insertions and deleted more nucleotides at VDJ recombination sites, implying thymic rearrangement abnormalities. Because cDNA was sequenced instead of genomic DNA, highly expressing activated cells could be over-represented, though the groups showed no difference in activation or CD3 levels. Because the HLA sub-analyses included only small numbers of individuals, any influence of HLA type on TCRB rearrangement was left unresolved.

The High Capacity cDNA Reverse Transcription Kit was used to reverse transcribe all of the isolated RNA, meaning that expressed TCRB transcripts were what got sequenced. Deep immunoSEQ sequencing was applied to naive, central memory and regulatory T cell samples, giving an average of around 4 million total reads per sample. After sorted cells were lysed in RLT buffer, RNA was extracted with DNase-treated RNeasy Micro or Mini kits, with the choice depending on cell number. Each cell subset was processed on its own to prevent cross-contamination, while patient and healthy donor samples were processed together. TCRB sequences were amplified from cDNA with the immunoSEQ multiplex PCR, producing 87-bp fragments spanning the CDR3 region. Amplicons were sequenced on the Illumina HiSeq platform. In the original analysis: Synthetic template baselines were used to correct PCR bias computationally, reads within Hamming distance 2 were collapsed, and singletons that could not be merged were discarded. Reads were aligned against IMGT to assign V, D and J genes, CDR3 length and insertions or deletions at six rearrangement sites. Within each subset, clonotype counts were normalized to sorted cell number, after which true diversity and Gini coefficients were computed with the tcR R package. The overlap coefficient, calculated on TCRB nucleotide sequences, was used to measure repertoire sharing. The clones in this table, taken by TCRdb from immuneACCESS, are in-frame only. Not every clone is retained; where verified, under half of the shortfall comes from an unresolved V gene, and the cause of the rest is unknown. Clonal size and the V and J genes are those of that table, whereas D and trimming came from the DNA. The sample yields around 160,000 clones; roughly 9% were counted once. The ten largest clones add up to 0.7% of the sample.

About this clone itself: Its antigen is still unknown. One base away there is no much larger clone; base qualities are not given.

Each donor gave one peripheral blood draw, approximately 100 mL on average, collected into heparinised tubes. A BD FACSAria II and a panel including CD45RO, CCR7, CD25, CD127, CD95 and CD27 were used to sort naive, central memory, regulatory and stem cell-like memory CD4+ T cells. Purity was above 98% for every sorted population. PBMCs were isolated immediately by Lymphoprep density gradient centrifugation and stained directly without culture. So that batch effects would be minimized, each experiment stained and sorted samples in pairs, pairing one healthy donor with one patient. V loses 3 bases, J loses 6 bases, and the germline ends lie 21 bases apart. The CDR3 runs 15 amino acids, cysteine and phenylalanine included. The sequence is cut down to CDR3 DNA, 45 bases in frame from base 1. The germline V gene specifies SQVTM as CDR1 and ANQGSEA as CDR2.

What was sequenced was central memory CD4+ T cells from blood. The rearranged segments are TRBV29-1 and TRBJ2-7; possibly the D gene is TRBD1, per 6 matching bases. The TCR sequence derives from a woman in her 30s with type 1 diabetes. The CDR3 loop reads CSVEIWTARTGEQYF. The DNA reads TGCAGCGTTGAGATTTGGACAGCACGGACGGGCGAGCAGTACTTC.